A single sample is the source of the 14 T cell receptor beta chains below, sequenced in a study of CD8+CD57+ T cells in acquired aplastic anemia (dated by TCRdb to 2016 to 2019). Sequencer: Illumina HiSeq 2000. Genomic DNA was used as template for profiling of TCR beta VDJ combinations and CDR3 sequences. TCRdb applied fastp at Q25 and MiXCR to the public reads, then kept only in-frame beta chains. Identical CDR3 proteins give one entry, which carries the most common genes and DNA. This sample has fewer than 80,000 distinct CDR3 sequences in its table, and roughly 70% of those were observed once. Roughly 80% of the sample goes to the ten largest clones. Patients chosen for sequencing had shown expansion of CD8+CD57+ cells by flow cytometry. Material: sorted CD4+, CD8+, or CD8+CD57+ T cells (not recorded which) from PBMCs. Receptor source: a human donor with aplastic anemia.

The CDR3 here is CASTFSGAKNIQYF. CDR3 in DNA: TGTGCCAGCACTTTCTCTGGAGCCAAAAACATTCAGTACTTC. The chain uses TRBV11-1 and TRBJ2-4; D unclear. The CDR3 is made up of 14 amino acids. Trimming took 7 bases from V and 0 from J, leaving 10 bases between them. The V gene's germline CDR1 is SGHAT and CDR2 FQDESV (reference sequence). The entire variable domain, with the rest obtained from reference TRBV11-1 and TRBJ2-4, is as follows: EAEVAQSPRYKITEKSQAVAFWCDPISGHATLYWYRQILGQGPELLVQFQDESVVDDSQLPKDRFSAERLKGVDSTLKIQPAELGDSAMYLCASTFSGAKNIQYFGAGTRLSVL.

V is TRBV24-1 and J is TRBJ2-2; 7 bases match TRBD1. Germline CDR1 reads KGHDR; CDR2 reads SFDVKD. J lost 7 bases, V lost 4 bases, and 8 bases had no gene match. The CDR3 contains 15 residues. The CDR3 DNA is TGTGCCACCAGTGACGCCGGGACAGTCAGCGGGGAGCTGTTTTTT. Amino acids: CATSDAGTVSGELFF.

This chain links TRBV20-1 with TRBJ2-7, with D maybe TRBD2 (6 bases). Looked up from germline, CDR1 is DFQATT and CDR2 is SNEGSKA (reference sequence). Between the trimmed V and J ends, which lost 1 base and 2 bases, there was a span of 12 bases. The CDR3 totals 14 residues. The CDR3 sequence: CSARGGRTPYEQYF. The CDR3 DNA reads as TGCAGTGCTAGAGGAGGGAGGACCCCCTACGAGCAGTACTTC.

The chain employs TRBV15 and TRBJ1-2, with 7 bases that match TRBD1. Germline V gene sequence: CDR1 LNHNV, CDR2 YYDKDF (reference sequence). This CDR3 has 14 amino acids. V gave up 1 base and J gave up 4 bases; unmatched junction bases: 3. CDR3 DNA sequence: TGTGCCACCAGCAGAGGGGGACAGCGCTATGGCTACACCTTC. It translates to CATSRGGQRYGYTF.

This clonotype was seen at least ten times. The chain employs TRBV7-8 and TRBJ1-2; no clear D. The CDR3 consists of 14 residues. V gave up 2 bases and J gave up 8 bases, with 15 bases separating them. The germline gives CDR1 SGHVS, CDR2 FQNEAQ. The CDR3 DNA reads as TGTGCCAGCAGCTTATCGGGAACCCAGTGGGGCTACACCTTC. Encoded protein: CASSLSGTQWGYTF. Filled out from reference TRBV7-8 and TRBJ1-2, the complete variable domain reads GAGVSQSPRYKVAKRGQDVALRCDPISGHVSLFWYQQALGQGPEFLTYFQNEAQLDKSGLPSDRFFAERPEGSVSTLKIQRTQQEDSAVYLCASSLSGTQWGYTFGSGTRLTVV.

The chain links TRBV20-1 to TRBJ2-7; TRBD1 is a possible D gene (6 bases). CDR1 and CDR2 (germline): DFQATT, SNEGSKA (reference sequence). Trimming stripped 3 bases from V and 2 bases from J, with 11 bases between. The CDR3 runs to 13 residues. CDR3 sequence: CSASKGDTYEQYF. CDR3 sequence (DNA): TGCAGTGCTAGTAAGGGGGACACCTACGAGCAGTACTTC.

This clonotype came up many times. The rearrangement links TRBV5-1 to TRBJ1-4; D unresolved. This CDR3 has 14 residues. Germline values: CDR1 SGHRS, CDR2 YFSETQ. V was cut by 5 bases and J by 4 bases, with 12 bases left in between. This chain's CDR3 is CASSPEVDNEKLFF. The CDR3 DNA sequence: TGCGCCAGCAGTCCCGAGGTGGATAATGAAAAACTGTTTTTT. Looking up the rest from reference TRBV5-1 and TRBJ1-4 gives the full variable domain: KAGVTQTPRYLIKTRGQQVTLSCSPISGHRSVSWYQQTPGQGLQFLFEYFSETQRNKGNFPGRFSGRQFSNSRSEMNVSTLELGDSALYLCASSPEVDNEKLFFGSGTQLSVL.

This clonotype was observed once. The chain employs TRBV9 and TRBJ2-5; 9 nucleotides align to TRBD2. Germline-derived CDR1 and CDR2 are SGDLS and YYNGEE. Trimming removed 0 bases from V and 0 bases from J; junction bases left unmatched: 6. The CDR3 contains 17 residues. The CDR3 protein is CASSVATAGGYQETQYF. As DNA, the CDR3 is TGTGCCAGCAGCGTAGCTACGGCGGGGGGGTACCAAGAGACCCAGTACTTC.

A single count supports this clonotype. The genes are TRBV29-1 and TRBJ1-1, with D perhaps TRBD1 (5 bases). The CDR3 has 12 residues. The ends were cut back, 6 bases at V and 4 bases at J, with 12 bases in the middle. Germline V gene sequence: CDR1 SQVTM, CDR2 ANQGSEA. The DNA for the CDR3 is TGCAGCGTAGACACAAGGGGCACTGAAGCTTTCTTT. It translates to CSVDTRGTEAFF.

The chain has TRBV4-3 and TRBJ1-5; a possible D gene is TRBD1 (5 bases). V was pared by 0 bases and J by 5 bases, with 14 bases between. This CDR3 is built from 16 residues. Germline lookup yields CDR1 LGHNA and CDR2 YSLEER. Here the CDR3 reads CASSQDRATDYQPQHF. CDR3 bases: TGCGCCAGCAGCCAAGATAGGGCGACAGATTATCAGCCCCAGCATTTT.

The J gene is TRBJ2-1, the V gene TRBV15; D unclear. Germline assignment: CDR1 LNHNV and CDR2 YYDKDF (reference sequence). V lost 8 bases, J lost 6 bases, and 14 bases lay in between. This CDR3 spans 13 amino acids. CDR3 loop: CATPPIFVNEQFF. CDR3 DNA sequence: TGTGCCACCCCCCCAATTTTCGTCAATGAGCAGTTCTTC.

CDR3 DNA sequence: TGTGCCAGCAGCTTGGGGGAGGAGGGCTCTGGGGCCAACGTCCTGACTTTC. Translated: CASSLGEEGSGANVLTF. The chain uses TRBV7-6 and TRBJ2-6, with D perhaps matching TRBD2 (6 bases). In germline, CDR1 is SGHVS, CDR2 FNYEAQ. The CDR3 length is 17 residues. The germline V and J ends were trimmed by 3 bases and 0 bases, with 12 bases remaining between them.

The chain employs TRBV25-1 and TRBJ2-5, with D possibly TRBD2 on 6 matching bases. Deletions cut 1 base from V and 5 bases from J, with 14 bases between. Germline lookup yields CDR1 MGHDK and CDR2 SYGVNS. The CDR3 contains 15 residues. The CDR3 is CASSESRRAGETQYF. CDR3 coding DNA: TGTGCCAGCAGTGAATCGAGGAGGGCTGGGGAGACCCAGTACTTC. Full variable domain (remainder filled in from reference TRBV25-1 and TRBJ2-5): EADIYQTPRYLVIGTGKKITLECSQTMGHDKMYWYQQDPGMELHLIHYSYGVNSTEKGDLSSESTVSRIRTEHFPLTLESARPSHTSQYLCASSESRRAGETQYFGPGTRLLVL.

This chain uses TRBV19 with TRBJ1-2; maybe TRBD1 (5 bases). The CDR3 has 13 residues. Trimming shortened V by 5 bases and J by 2 bases, and 9 bases separated the two germline ends. Germline V gene lookup returns CDR1 LNHDA and CDR2 SQIVND (reference sequence). Here the CDR3 DNA reads TGTGCCAGTAGTGATGCAGGGAACTATGGCTACACCTTC. Amino acid sequence: CASSDAGNYGYTF.